Listed below are T cell receptor beta chains from one sample, sequenced in a study of T cells in Graves' hyperthyroidism and ophthalmopathy. TCRdb called the multiplex PCR reads again in MiXCR, with one record for every CDR3 protein. This table has 370,000 or so distinct CDR3 sequences, around a sixth appearing once. The sequencing input was blood. These receptors all stem from a young woman with Graves' hyperthyroidism that later progressed to Graves' ophthalmopathy. CDR3s include the opening cysteine and the closing phenylalanine or tryptophan. D genes are given only for firm matches. Part of the rows lack a size; the others show once, few, many or a class for expanded clones.

D	size	V	J	DNA	CDR3
-	many	TRBV12-3/TRBV12-4	TRBJ2-7	TGTGCCAGCAGTTTGGAACTGGGTGTAAGGCACGAGCAGTACTTC	CASSLELGVRHEQYF
-	-	TRBV24-1	TRBJ1-2	TGTGCCACCAGTGAGTCCTCGTATGGCTACACCTTC	CATSESSYGYTF
-	-	TRBV7-9	TRBJ2-5	TGTGCCAGCAGCTTAGCGGGGGGGGCAGTTCAAGAGACCCAGTACTTC	CASSLAGGAVQETQYF
-	-	TRBV5-1	TRBJ2-2	TGCGCCAGCACACTCGACTCTAACACCGGGGAGCTGTTTTTT	CASTLDSNTGELFF
TRBD2	few	TRBV28	TRBJ2-1	TGTGCCAGCCAGGGACTAGCGAAAGAGGAGTTCTTC	CASQGLAKEEFF
TRBD2	few	TRBV20-1	TRBJ2-7	TGCAGTGCTAGAGATCCCCTAAGGACTAGCGGGAACAACGAGCAGTACTTC	CSARDPLRTSGNNEQYF
-	-	TRBV12-3/TRBV12-4	TRBJ2-5	TGTGCCAGCAGCTCCCCCCCGGAGCAGGAGACCCAGTACTTC	CASSSPPEQETQYF
-	many	TRBV7-8	TRBJ2-7	TGTGCCAGCAGCTTCAAGGGGGGCGGCGAGCAGTACTTC	CASSFKGGGEQYF
-	few	TRBV27	TRBJ1-2	TGTGCCAGCAGTTCGGGACCCTATGGCTACACCTTC	CASSSGPYGYTF
-	-	TRBV7-9	TRBJ2-7	TGTGCCAGCAGCCCACCGGGTTTCGGGGCTCGCGAGCAGTACTTC	CASSPPGFGAREQYF
-	-	TRBV20-1	TRBJ2-7	TGCAGTGCTAGGTGGGAGGGGGCCTCCTACGAGCAGTACTTC	CSARWEGASYEQYF
-	-	TRBV12-3/TRBV12-4	TRBJ2-2	TGTGCCAGCAGTTTCGCCCTTACCGGGGAGCTGTTTTTT	CASSFALTGELFF
-	many	TRBV3-1	TRBJ2-2	TGTGCCAGCAGCCAAGAAACGCCGGCCTACATGGATGAAGCGGAGCTGTTTTTT	CASSQETPAYMDEAELFF
TRBD2	many	TRBV2	TRBJ2-7	TGTGCCAGCAGTGAACTGCGGGAGCAAAACTACGAGCAGTACTTC	CASSELREQNYEQYF
TRBD1	-	TRBV5-1	TRBJ1-2	TGCGCCAGCAGTTTCTCCGGACAGGGGCAGGGAAGCTACACCTTC	CASSFSGQGQGSYTF
-	-	TRBV10-3	TRBJ2-3	TGTGCCATCAGTGAGGCTGGGGTTGATGATACGCAGTATTTT	CAISEAGVDDTQYF
-	few	TRBV11-2	TRBJ1-5	TGTGCCAGCAGCTTAGATCGGACCGTTAGCAATCAGTCCCAGCATTTT	CASSLDRTVSNQSQHF
-	many	TRBV3-1	TRBJ2-7	TGTGCCAGCAGCCCTGATCTTTTTCAGGGGCAGTCCTACGAGCAGTACTTC	CASSPDLFQGQSYEQYF
TRBD1	-	TRBV9	TRBJ2-3	TGTGCCAGCAGCGTAGTGAACAGGGGTAAGATTGCAGATACGCAGTATTTT	CASSVVNRGKIADTQYF
-	many	TRBV6-2/TRBV6-3	TRBJ2-6	TGTGCCAACCTCGAGGGGCGCATAACTCCCGGGGCCAACGTCCTGACTTTC	CANLEGRITPGANVLTF
-	few	TRBV6-9	TRBJ2-3	TGTGCCAGCAGTTATGGGGCAGGGGGCACAGATACGCAGTATTTT	CASSYGAGGTDTQYF
-	-	TRBV30	TRBJ2-3	TGTGCCTGGACAGAAACAGATACGCAGTATTTT	CAWTETDTQYF
-	many	TRBV3-1	TRBJ2-3	TGTGCCAGCACCGGGGATGGTAGCACAGATACGCAGTATTTT	CASTGDGSTDTQYF
-	many	TRBV6-1	TRBJ2-7	TGTGCCAGCAGCCCACAGGAGAGCTACGAGCAGTACTTC	CASSPQESYEQYF
-	many	TRBV12-3/TRBV12-4	TRBJ1-2	TGTGCCAGTTCCTCCGGCGCGTTCTATGGCTACACCTTC	CASSSGAFYGYTF
-	many	TRBV6-1	TRBJ2-4	TGTGCCAGCAGTAACAAGTACAGGGACATTCAGTACTTC	CASSNKYRDIQYF
-	many	TRBV11-2	TRBJ2-3	TGTGCCAGCAGCTTAATGGTCGGAGATACGCAGTATTTT	CASSLMVGDTQYF
-	-	TRBV9	TRBJ2-5	TGTGCCAGCAGCGTAGAAGGGGAGGCCCAAGAGACCCAGTACTTC	CASSVEGEAQETQYF